This TCR beta chain appears in the sequencing data of a study of regulatory dendritic cells for organ transplantation. About the study: Monocytes received vitamin D3 on days 0 and 4, IL-10 on day 4.

This clone has a handful of counts. What it binds is unknown. Generated by immunoSEQ multiplex PCR, the TCRdb table keeps only in-frame clones and is missing some. The sample includes some 4,000 clones, 59% of them seen just once. CFSE-labeled sorted T cells met regulatory or mature dendritic cells for 5 to 6 days. Sequencing was performed on memory CD8+ T cells from blood cultured with dendritic cells. The subset is: CD45RO+ memory T cells. The TCR originated in a human donor in good health.

CDR3 loop: CASSYNYRVVENTGELFF. As DNA, the CDR3 is TGTGCCAGCAGTTACAATTACAGGGTAGTGGAGAACACCGGGGAGCTGTTTTTT. The rearrangement links TRBV7-9 to TRBJ2-2, with TRBD1 as a possible D gene (6 bases). Germline CDR1 reads SEHNR; CDR2 reads FQNEAQ (reference sequence). Trimming stripped 6 bases from V and 1 base from J, with 21 bases between. The length of the CDR3 is 18 residues.